This T cell receptor beta chain was profiled in a study of shared clonotypes between healthy human individuals. Study-level background: Per-donor plates numbered three CD4 naive, three CD4 memory, two CD8 naive and one CD8 memory.

A few counts support this clone. This table comes from immunoSEQ multiplex PCR, and its TCRdb copy is limited to in-frame clones, with some not included. The table lists over 850,000 clones, approximately 78% of them singletons, with about 0.52% in the top ten. The source of this sequence is a man between 18 and 29 years old in good health. Some clones in this sample may be carry-over from other donors' samples. The sample taken for sequencing was memory CD4+ T cells from PBMCs. Subset meaning: CD45RA-negative fraction.

CDR3 protein: CASSYGVFNEQFF. The CDR3 coding sequence is TGTGCCAGCAGTTACGGAGTTTTCAATGAGCAGTTCTTC. The genes are TRBV6-5 and TRBJ2-1; D is unclear. The germline V gene encodes CDR1 MNHEY and CDR2 SVGAGI. V lost 2 bases and J lost 6, with 8 bases in between. The CDR3 is made up of 13 amino acids.